This T cell receptor beta chain originates from a study of cytomegalovirus exposure and HLA in healthy donors (dated by TCRdb to 2016 to 2017). As for the study more broadly: An earlier analysis of about 530 of the donors reported 276 Gb of sequence data and roughly 120 million unique TCR beta sequences obtained from about 180 million T cells. An early release that covered some 630 HLA-typed donors contained approximately 320 gigabases of sequencing data and around 80 million unique TCR sequences. Of the 300 to 450 genotyped donors, around 81% fell in the genetic ancestry cluster associated with self-reported Caucasian donors. The aim of the study was to test whether cataloging public T cell receptors could identify signatures of past pathogen exposure. The study used immunosequencing to profile the T cell repertoires of approximately 640 subjects and linked those repertoires to cytomegalovirus serostatus. Besides the first cohort of approximately 670 subjects, a separate validation cohort made up of roughly 120 different subjects was used. To predict cytomegalovirus infection status, the study combined high-throughput TCR immunosequencing, statistical association of individual TCRs with disease status, and machine learning. To study patterns of TCR occurrence, a later analysis re-analyzed previously published TCR beta repertoires from around 660 donors and added high-resolution HLA genotyping. Rather than using new phenotypic data, the later analysis identified candidate immune exposures from TCR beta sequences and from how often those sequences occurred across donors. In an earlier analysis of 500 to 650 of the donors, high-throughput TCR beta sequencing was used to judge whether each TCR beta V gene segment behaved as functional or pseudogenic. Donor age, sex, ethnicity and CMV serostatus were collected together with the repertoire data. Genome-wide SNP genotypes for about 55% of the roughly 670 donors were used in a later genetic analysis, which treated that subset as a discovery cohort. Every discovery cohort repertoire had been produced on one sequencing platform. Both class I and class II loci were covered by HLA typing, at four-digit resolution. Typing coverage varied by locus: 629-630 donors for A, B, C, DRB1 and DQB1; roughly 520 for DQA1; more than 600 for DPA1; approximately 470 for DPB1. Roughly five DR-DQ haplotypes were handled as single units for association and clustering, since linkage in the cohort was strong. Among 300 to 500 genotyped donors of the cohort, an average of approximately 200,000 unique TCR beta nucleotide sequences was sequenced per donor, of which about 18% were non-productive.

Library generation was performed with the immunoSEQ multiplex PCR assay. For the multiplex PCR, a mixture combining 60 forward primers for TCR Vbeta segments and 13 reverse primers for TCR Jbeta segments was used. Amplification of the CDR3 region of rearranged TCR beta genes was performed with a multiplex PCR assay on genomic DNA. The Illumina HiSeq System was used to sequence the amplified TCR beta libraries as 87-base-pair reads. As for how the authors treated the data: In a later analysis, 70 million to 95 million unique TCR beta chains were counted across the approximately 640 repertoires, and approximately 11 million of these chains were shared by at least two donors. Raw reads were error-corrected and collapsed into unique sequences with a nearest-neighbor algorithm that merged closely related sequences to remove PCR and sequencing errors. Alignment of CDR3 sequences to IMGT reference sequences was used to assign V, D and J gene segments. For a sequence to be retained, a match of at least six nucleotides was required to both a V gene segment and a J gene segment. Rearrangements were called productive when the CDR3 lacked stop codons and stayed in frame with V and J; all others were non-productive. Following IMGT convention, CDR3 was defined as the stretch from the second conserved V-encoded cysteine up to the conserved J-encoded phenylalanine. The earlier analysis of about 610 of the donors excluded any sequence lacking an unambiguous match to a single V gene segment. An earlier analysis of several hundred of the donors called V segments functional above 56.7% productive rearrangements and segregating when the between-donor standard deviation exceeded 5%. A statistical classification framework was built for diagnosing cytomegalovirus status from the catalog of TCR beta chain sequences. A later analysis assigned V and J genes by comparing TCR nucleotide sequences with IMGT/GENE-DB human TR gene sequences. The TCRdist pipeline was used in a later analysis to assign CDR3 sequences and most-parsimonious VDJ recombination scenarios. A later analysis defined each TCR beta chain by its CDR3 amino acid sequence plus V-gene family, and excluded reads lacking a unique V-gene family. A later analysis removed 592 highly shared, low-generation-probability nucleotide sequences to deal with suspected cross-contamination and a sequencing artifact. For each public chain, a later analysis derived a clonal expansion index from normalized ranks of inferred template counts within each repertoire. In a later analysis, generation probabilities were computed with a VDJ recombination model fitted to out-of-frame rearrangements, and the resulting probabilities were checked against IGoR. Hypergeometric tests were used in a later analysis to score TCR-TCR, TCR-HLA and TCR-CMV co-occurrence, with a repertoire-size bias correction applied to the TCR pairs. False discovery rates were estimated in a later analysis by permuting HLA or CMV assignments 20 times. In a later analysis, co-occurring TCRs were grouped using DBSCAN, with TCRdist sequence similarity added in when clustering inside HLA-allele-positive subsets. Repertoires with fewer than 30,000 or more than 120,000 public chains, plus five repertoires with anomalous nucleotide sharing, were excluded from co-occurrence clustering. TCRdb's version of the immuneACCESS table is confined to in-frame rearrangements and falls short of the full clone set. An unresolved V gene accounts for under half of the shortfall where checked; the remainder is of unknown origin. V and J calls and clone size are as listed in that table; D and trimming were resolved from the DNA. This sample is represented by 64,000 or so clones; approximately 70% of them were singletons. 8.5% to 10% of the sample comes from the top ten.

This clone was observed a few times. It lacks a known antigen. No base qualities exist here, and no much larger clone lies one base off it. The study at large found these results: The study listed 150 to 200 TCR beta chains as associated with cytomegalovirus. In this cohort, only TCR beta chains were sequenced, and detectable features were limited by the absence of alpha or paired-chain data. Some IMGT-functional V segments, including TRBV6-2 and TRBV6-3, could not be distinguished by the 87-base-pair reads and were therefore excluded. Immune exposure information for the cohort was limited to CMV serostatus. In a later analysis, the rate of TCR association differed among HLA loci, with DRB1 alleles having the most associated TCRs and HLA-C alleles having the fewest. When HLA alleles, especially DR and DQ, strongly co-occurred, TCR associations were difficult to assign to individual alleles. Most TCR sequences were seen in very few donors, while some public TCRs were found in many individuals. In a later genetic analysis, a missense DCLRE1C variant was associated with V-gene and J-gene trimming of TCR beta chains, and the association was replicated in an independent cohort. Over 15 rarely observed V segments, including chromosome 9 orphons, were excluded from the earlier analysis of about 600 of the donors because counts were too low. A cluster of highly shared sequence variants was judged likely to represent a technical artifact of the sequencing pipeline. According to a later analysis, parvovirus B19, influenza, CMV and Epstein-Barr virus appeared linked to several top co-occurrence clusters. Compared with the approximately 700-donor mean, donors in an Asian-associated ancestry cluster had fewer N-insertions in productive TCRs, according to a later genetic analysis. A further reported finding was that TCR beta sequences accurately predicted the HLA-A and HLA-B alleles for most subjects in the first cohort. A few of the identified cytomegalovirus-associated TCR beta chains were confirmed in vitro to be specific for cytomegalovirus antigens. Because some donors lacked HLA typing at each locus, the association tests relied only on the typed subset. In a later analysis, HLA-associated TCR beta chains showed more clonal expansion and lower generation probabilities than non-associated chains that were equally common. It was suggested by the authors that the approach could potentially be generalized to other disease states and immunological phenotypes. In both the original and validation cohorts, the classifier was reported to diagnose cytomegalovirus status with high specificity and sensitivity. Correlated functional status among segregating V segments might reflect linkage disequilibrium, but an unknown experimental factor could not be ruled out. An earlier analysis of approximately 570 of the donors showed that most TCR beta V segments appeared in productive rearrangements either about 87% or about 30% of the time, which broadly matched IMGT annotations. Most CMV-associated TCR beta chains appeared to be HLA-restricted in a later analysis, and the HLA associations seemed to be driven largely by CMV exposure. At a false discovery rate of 0.05, a later analysis linked under 20,000 TCR beta sequences to specific HLA alleles. Presence/absence analyses assumed roughly uniform sequencing depth across donors, an assumption that may not hold.

Deletion took 2 bases off V and 0 bases off J, with a span of 8 bases between the germline ends. Including cysteine and phenylalanine, the CDR3 has 15 amino acids. Only the CDR3 DNA is retained, 45 bases long and in frame from the first base. CDR1 and CDR2 are read off the germline V gene as MGHRA and YSYEKL. In total, 666 healthy bone marrow donors made up the cohort. All cohort members were sampled while nominally healthy, although unrecorded immune exposures were likely present. The donor tested CMV seropositive, placing the donor among the approximately 290 seropositive members of the cohort. A peripheral blood sample was collected from each donor, and TCR beta sequencing was performed on peripheral blood mononuclear cells. The Qiagen DNeasy Blood Extraction Kit was used to extract genomic DNA from the blood cell samples.

The source of this sequence is a woman aged 50 to 65 in good health and CMV-seropositive. The rearrangement combines TRBV4-1 with TRBJ1-5; TRBD1 could be the D gene, as 6 bases match. Sequencing was carried out using PBMCs. The DNA sequence is as follows: TGCGCCAGCAGCCAACTGGACAGTAGCAATCAGCCCCAGCATTTT. It specifies CASSQLDSSNQPQHF.